This TCR beta chain was sequenced in a study of vaccination and CD4 T cells after COVID-19. For the study at large: SARS-CoV-2, HCoV-NL63, HCoV-OC43 and HCoV-229E supplied the overlapping spike peptides used to stimulate cells.

CDR1 and CDR2 from the germline V gene are DFQATT and SNEGSKA (reference sequence). Deletions cut 0 bases from V and 3 bases from J, with 21 bases between. The CDR3 consists of 17 residues. Turning to this clonotype: Its cognate antigen is unknown.

The Oncomine TCR Beta short-read assay generated sequence data from the DNA of cultured CD4+ T cells. DNA came from CD4+ T cells after culture. In TCRdb, the PCR reads were re-called with MiXCR into one record per CDR3 protein. The table includes 9,000 to 10,000 distinct CDR3 sequences, under 40% detected once. The treatment is: approximately nine-day PBMC culture with coronavirus spike peptide pools or control peptides (ViraFEST assay). The unexposed donor's CD4+ T cells were collected before the COVID-19 pandemic (2011-2018). V usage is TRBV20-1 and J usage is TRBJ2-7; tentatively, D is TRBD2 (5 bases). The clonotype comes from a human donor in good health. The sequenced material came from CD4+ T cells from blood, cultured in vitro. DNA of the CDR3: TGCAGTGCTAGAGACCCCCGCCCCCCGGACGGGGTCTACGAGCAGTACTTC. Protein sequence: CSARDPRPPDGVYEQYF.